This T cell receptor beta chain is drawn from a study of blood T cells in healthy people across ages. The wider study: Per two T cells, template switching captured roughly one barcoded beta molecule. Points from the study as a whole: For the donors, CMV status was unknown and possibly confounded expanded clonotype changes. A conclusive naive versus antigen-experienced comparison was prevented by the unsorted PBMCs.

In regard to this clonotype: What it recognizes is unknown.

A minimum of 7 million PBMCs was isolated per sample. It was with a sample-barcoded 5' primer and a J-beta primer mix that a second PCR of about 6 to 12 cycles was run. TCRdb passed the 5' RACE reads through MiXCR, listing each CDR3 protein once. The table lists about 1.4 million distinct CDR3 sequences, around 55% of them singletons, with 6.5% to 8% in the top ten. Trimming took off 7 bases at V and 0 bases at J, with 17 bases between the two ends. The CDR3 is 16 amino acids. CDR1 and CDR2 (germline): MNHEY, SMNVEV (reference sequence). V and J are TRBV27 and TRBJ2-3, with a tentative D call TRBD2 (5 bases). The TCR sequence derives from a man aged 18-30 years in good health. Material: blood. The CDR3 DNA is TGTGCCAGCAACACTCGGAGCGGAACTAGCACAGATACGCAGTATTTT. Its translation: CASNTRSGTSTDTQYF.